One T cell receptor beta chain is described in this entry. Its antigen is not identified. These data belong to a study of monozygotic twins with inflammatory bowel disease. General study results and limits: Treatment differences in immunosuppression may have added variability to the repertoires of patients.

The V gene's germline CDR1 is SGHRS and CDR2 YFSETQ. The CDR3 loop spans 16 amino acids. TCRdb reprocessed the 5' RACE reads and reports one entry per CDR3 protein, with no DNA. This table lists nearly 450,000 distinct CDR3 sequences. The receptor comes from a human donor with ulcerative colitis or Crohn's disease, or a healthy co-twin of an affected twin (not recorded which). Specimen: blood. J is TRBJ1-2 and V is TRBV5-1. CDR3 loop: CASSLAVEGGDYGYTF.